The 25 T cell receptor beta chains listed next were all sequenced from one sample in a study of blood T cell repertoires in COVID-19. Libraries were prepared by immunoSEQ multiplex PCR; TCRdb keeps only in-frame clonotypes and omits some of them. The table includes some 48,000 clones, more than 70% detected once. The sample comprised peripheral blood. Receptor source: a human donor in a cohort sampled during active COVID-19.

The J gene is TRBJ2-7, the V gene TRBV7-9; no clear D gene. This CDR3 has 14 residues. Germline V gives CDR1 SEHNR, CDR2 FQNEAQ (reference sequence). V was clipped by 2 bases and J by 3 bases, with 11 bases between them. CDR3 residues: CASSLISVGYEQYF. Here the CDR3 DNA reads TGTGCCAGCAGCTTAATAAGCGTAGGCTACGAGCAGTACTTC.

Only one count was recorded for this clone. V and J are TRBV9 and TRBJ2-5, with D unresolved. CDR3 length: 13 residues. V lost 0 bases and J 2 bases, leaving 5 bases between the germline ends. CDR1 is SGDLS and CDR2 is YYNGEE in the germline V gene. This chain's CDR3 is CASSVGPQETQYF. The CDR3 coding sequence is TGTGCCAGCAGCGTAGGGCCACAAGAGACCCAGTACTTC.

V is TRBV27 and J is TRBJ2-6; 7 bases fit TRBD1. CDR1 is MNHEY, CDR2 SMNVEV, per germline (reference sequence). The CDR3 is 16 residues long. With V trimmed by 3 bases and J by 4 bases, 6 bases remained unmatched. The CDR3: CASSFDTGAGANVLTF. CDR3 bases: TGTGCCAGCAGTTTCGATACAGGGGCCGGGGCCAACGTCCTGACTTTC.

The CDR3: CASSQQGAVSYNEQFF. The CDR3, as DNA: TGTGCCAGCAGCCAACAGGGGGCGGTCTCCTACAATGAGCAGTTCTTC. The chain employs TRBV11-3 and TRBJ2-1, with TRBD1 matching over 9 bases. CDR1 is SGHNT and CDR2 is YENEEA in the germline V gene. J was trimmed by 0 bases and V by 5 bases; bases with no gene match: 5. CDR3 size: 16 residues.

The chain links TRBV5-6 to TRBJ2-7; 12 bases match TRBD2. Germline V gene data show CDR1 as SGHDT and CDR2 as YYEEEE. J was trimmed by 1 base and V by 5 bases; bases with no gene match: 13. The CDR3 contains 18 residues. The DNA of the CDR3 is TGTGCCAGCAGGAGTAGGAGACTAGCGGGAGTAGGGTCCTACGAGCAGTACTTC. It is translated as CASRSRRLAGVGSYEQYF.

In nucleotides, the CDR3 is TGTGCCAGCAGCCCGGGAGGTAGCGGGGTAACCGGGGAGCTGTTTTTT. This codes for CASSPGGSGVTGELFF. V usage is TRBV11-2 and J usage is TRBJ2-2; 8 bases are shared with TRBD2. From germline, CDR1 is SGHAT and CDR2 FQNNGV. V trimming: 5 bases; J trimming: 5 bases; junction bases outside the gene matches: 10. CDR3 length: 16 residues.

The V gene is TRBV5-1, the J gene TRBJ2-1; D call uncertain. Trimming pared 4 bases from V and 8 bases from J, leaving 16 bases between. CDR3 length: 14 amino acids. From germline, CDR1 is SGHRS and CDR2 YFSETQ. CDR3 nucleotide sequence: TGCGCCAGCAGCCTAACCAGTAGCATCGATGAGCAGTTCTTC. Amino acids: CASSLTSSIDEQFF.

V usage is TRBV5-1 and J usage is TRBJ2-1; D gene unclear. Germline CDR1 SGHRS, CDR2 YFSETQ. With 0 bases removed from V and 4 bases from J, the gap between germline ends came to 11 bases. The CDR3 runs 15 residues. The CDR3 region is CASSLARPSYNEQFF. The CDR3 region has the DNA TGCGCCAGCAGCTTGGCGAGGCCGAGTTACAATGAGCAGTTCTTC.

The chain employs TRBV27 and TRBJ1-2; the D is unclear. The V gene lost 3 bases and the J gene lost 7 bases, with 12 bases spanning the gap. CDR3 length: 13 amino acids. CDR1 and CDR2 (germline): MNHEY, SMNVEV (reference sequence). CDR3: CASSFRGKGGYTF. CDR3 DNA sequence: TGTGCCAGCAGTTTTCGAGGGAAAGGTGGCTACACCTTC.

A single count supports this clone. The chain has TRBV6-6 and TRBJ1-2; D ambiguous. V shed 7 bases and J shed 1 base, with 7 bases lying between them. The CDR3 extends over 12 amino acids. Germline lookup yields CDR1 MNHNY and CDR2 SVGAGI (reference sequence). CDR3 DNA: TGTGCCAGCAAACGGGTTAACTATGGCTACACCTTC. Amino acid sequence: CASKRVNYGYTF.

This chain uses TRBV5-4 with TRBJ1-3, with TRBD1 identical over 9 bases. Germline V gives CDR1 SGHNT, CDR2 YYREEE (reference sequence). The J segment lost 0 bases and the V segment lost 4 bases, leaving 11 bases of the junction unmatched. This CDR3 spans 18 amino acids. CDR3 bases: TGTGCCAGCAGCCTGGGACAGGGTTTGGGCTCCTCTGGAAACACCATATATTTT. Protein sequence: CASSLGQGLGSSGNTIYF.

As DNA, the CDR3 is TGTGCCAGCAGTCTAGGTAGGGGTACCGAAGCTTTCTTT. It specifies CASSLGRGTEAFF. The V and J genes are TRBV27 and TRBJ1-1; TRBD1 might be the D (5 bases). Germline CDR1 and CDR2: MNHEY and SMNVEV (reference sequence). V shed 5 bases and J shed 8 bases, with 15 bases lying between them. The CDR3 runs to 13 residues.

The chain is built from TRBV6-5 and TRBJ2-7; 7 nucleotides align to TRBD1. V lost 2 bases, J lost 3 bases, and 10 bases stayed unmatched. Germline loops: CDR1 MNHEY, CDR2 SVGAGI. CDR3 length: 16 residues. As DNA, the CDR3 is TGTGCCAGCAGTTACACCGCCGGGACAGACCTCTACGAGCAGTACTTC. Translated: CASSYTAGTDLYEQYF.

The V call is TRBV27, the J call TRBJ2-7; TRBD1 matches 8 bases. The CDR3 length is 15 residues. With 6 bases clipped from V and 3 bases from J, the junction kept 10 bases outside the gene matches. CDR1 is MNHEY and CDR2 is SMNVEV in the germline V gene (reference sequence). The CDR3 here is CASSKTGGSVYEQYF. The CDR3 DNA is TGTGCCAGCAGCAAAACAGGGGGTTCGGTCTACGAGCAGTACTTC.

This clone was counted a few times. This chain links TRBV4-1 with TRBJ1-2; possible D gene TRBD1, 6 bases. The CDR3 has 16 residues. The germline V gene has CDR1 MGHRA and CDR2 YSYEKL. V was shortened by 7 bases and J by 7 bases, with 25 bases between the two germline ends. CDR3 sequence reads: CASKVWFGDLRGGYTF. Here the CDR3 DNA reads TGCGCCAGCAAGGTTTGGTTCGGAGACCTCAGGGGTGGCTACACCTTC.

The chain links TRBV2 to TRBJ2-4; D not certain. Germline V gene sequence: CDR1 SNHLY, CDR2 FYNNEI. This CDR3 comprises 14 residues. Trimming took 0 bases from V and 0 from J, leaving 3 bases between them. The CDR3 protein is CASSEAAAKNIQYF. Here the CDR3 DNA reads TGTGCCAGCAGTGAAGCGGCAGCCAAAAACATTCAGTACTTC.

This clone is a singleton in its sample. V is TRBV6-2 or TRBV6-3 and J is TRBJ2-7; 9 bases are a match to TRBD1. The CDR3 contains 14 residues. Losses at the gene ends were 6 bases for V and 5 bases for J; bases not matched to a gene: 8. The germline V gene encodes CDR1 MNHEY and CDR2 SVGEGT. The CDR3: CASSPTGGRNEQYF. Here the CDR3 DNA reads TGTGCCAGCAGCCCTACAGGGGGCAGGAACGAGCAGTACTTC.

V and J are TRBV5-5 and TRBJ2-3, with 8 bases matching TRBD2. Germline trimming cut 3 bases from V and 5 bases from J; bases unmatched to any gene: 11. Germline assignment: CDR1 SGHKS and CDR2 YYEKEE (reference sequence). The CDR3 runs to 16 residues. The CDR3 spells CASSSQAGEGGDTQYF. The CDR3, as DNA: TGTGCCAGCAGCTCCCAAGCGGGGGAGGGGGGAGATACGCAGTATTTT.

The chain has TRBV27 and TRBJ1-5, with 11 bases fitting TRBD1. Germline V gene data show CDR1 as MNHEY and CDR2 as SMNVEV (reference sequence). Trimming took 3 bases from V and 2 from J; bases not matched to a gene: 12. This CDR3 contains 19 residues. The CDR3 DNA is TGTGCCAGCAGTTTGTTCCCGGACAGGGGGCCGCGGGGCAATCAGCCCCAGCATTTT. This sequence encodes CASSLFPDRGPRGNQPQHF.

This clone was counted between two and nine times. The chain is built from TRBV13 and TRBJ2-7; TRBD1 might be the D (6 bases). V was clipped by 5 bases and J by 3 bases, with 14 bases between them. The CDR3 extends over 14 amino acids. CDR1 and CDR2 (germline): PRHDT, FYEKMQ (reference sequence). This CDR3 reads CASSLTQGFYEQYF. CDR3 bases: TGTGCCAGCAGCCTGACACAGGGTTTCTACGAGCAGTACTTC. The complete variable domain, with remaining parts taken from reference TRBV13 and TRBJ2-7, reads AAGVIQSPRHLIKEKRETATLKCYPIPRHDTVYWYQQGPGQDPQFLISFYEKMQSDKGSIPDRFSAQQFSDYHSELNMSSLELGDSALYFCASSLTQGFYEQYFGPGTRLTVT.

This clone was observed a few times. The CDR3 nucleotides read TGCGCCAGCAGGCTAGCGGGAATAAGGACAGATACGCAGTATTTT. The encoded protein is CASRLAGIRTDTQYF. J is TRBJ2-3 and V is TRBV5-1, with 9 bases lining up with TRBD2. Germline CDR1 is SGHRS and CDR2 is YFSETQ. This CDR3 region has 15 residues. Trimming at V came to 5 bases and at J to 3 bases, leaving 7 bases not matched to a gene. Filled out from reference TRBV5-1 and TRBJ2-3, the complete variable domain reads KAGVTQTPRYLIKTRGQQVTLSCSPISGHRSVSWYQQTPGQGLQFLFEYFSETQRNKGNFPGRFSGRQFSNSRSEMNVSTLELGDSALYLCASRLAGIRTDTQYFGPGTRLTVL.

The V gene is TRBV7-9, the J gene TRBJ2-3; TRBD2 aligns across 14 bases. This CDR3 has 19 residues. Germline V gives CDR1 SEHNR, CDR2 FQNEAQ (reference sequence). The V and J ends lost 5 bases and 2 bases, in that order; junction bases with no gene match: 12. The DNA for the CDR3 is TGTGCCAGCAGCCCCCGGACTAGCGGGAGGCCGGGCTCCACAGATACGCAGTATTTT. The encoded protein is CASSPRTSGRPGSTDTQYF. The variable domain in full, with the rest retrieved from reference TRBV7-9 and TRBJ2-3, is DTGVSQNPRHKITKRGQNVTFRCDPISEHNRLYWYRQTLGQGPEFLTYFQNEAQLEKSRLLSDRFSAERPKGSFSTLEIQRTEQGDSAMYLCASSPRTSGRPGSTDTQYFGPGTRLTVL.

This clone was seen a few times. The J gene is TRBJ1-5, the V gene TRBV10-1; no clear D gene. Trimming shortened V by 4 bases and J by 5 bases, and 9 bases separated the two germline ends. The CDR3 totals 13 residues. Germline V gene data show CDR1 as WNHNN and CDR2 as SYGVQD (reference sequence). Here the CDR3 DNA reads TGCGCCAGCAGTGTGGACGGGGATCAGCCCCAGCATTTT. It specifies CASSVDGDQPQHF.

This chain joins TRBV7-9 and TRBJ1-3; D gene ambiguous. Germline V gene data show CDR1 as SEHNR and CDR2 as FQNEAQ (reference sequence). The CDR3 has 17 amino acids. V was pared by 4 bases and J by 0 bases, with 16 bases between. The CDR3: CASSSNKQYISGNTIYF. The CDR3 nucleotides read TGTGCCAGCAGCTCCAATAAACAGTACATCTCTGGAAACACCATATATTTT.

V usage is TRBV3-1 (or the pseudogene TRBV3-2) and J usage is TRBJ2-2, with 10 bases lining up with TRBD2. V gave up 6 bases and J gave up 1 base; unmatched junction bases: 2. Germline assignment: CDR1 LGHDT and CDR2 YNNKEL (reference sequence). CDR3 size: 15 residues. The CDR3: CASRWTSGNTGELFF. Written as DNA, the CDR3 is TGTGCCAGCAGATGGACTAGCGGGAACACCGGGGAGCTGTTTTTT.